This T cell receptor beta chain came from a study of T cell changes during pregnancy in multiple sclerosis. The V gene's germline CDR1 is SGDLS and CDR2 YYNGEE. This CDR3 spans 18 amino acids. V was clipped by 3 bases and J by 3 bases; unmatched bases: 13. Some clones are missing from TCRdb's copy, which holds only in-frame ones; the method was immunoSEQ multiplex PCR. The data contain tens of thousands of clones, roughly 93% of them singletons. The receptor was derived from a female donor in good health, enrolled as a control in a pregnancy study. The chain is built from TRBV9 and TRBJ2-3; 10 nucleotides line up with TRBD2. Specimen: peripheral blood, collected in the second trimester of pregnancy. The DNA of the CDR3 is TGTGCCAGCAGCGCGAGAGCGGGGGGGCCTAGGTCGACAGATACGCAGTATTTT. This codes for CASSARAGGPRSTDTQYF.